This T cell receptor (beta chain) was identified in a study of blood T cell repertoires in COVID-19. Study-level information: Whether acute or convalescent, the COVID-19 samples came from the United States, Italy and Spain.

CDR1 and CDR2 (germline): SGHRS, YFSETQ. The CDR3 has 13 residues. V lost 7 bases, J lost 0 bases, and 10 bases lay in between. Clones were sequenced by immunoSEQ multiplex PCR, and TCRdb holds only the in-frame ones, with some missing. The sample shows around 480,000 clones, about nine tenths of them seen only once. Categorization into cohorts depended on clinical history that participants reported. The origin of this receptor is a woman between 18 and 29 years old who had recovered from COVID-19. This chain links TRBV5-1 with TRBJ1-1; D is unresolved. The specimen sequenced was PBMCs or T cells enriched from blood (not recorded which). The CDR3 nucleotides read TGCGCCAGCTGCGAGGGCATGAACACTGAAGCTTTCTTT. Its translation is CASCEGMNTEAFF.